This passage covers 20 T cell receptor beta chains from one sample sequenced in a study of identical twins. TCRdb re-derived calls from the 5' RACE reads in MiXCR, one entry per CDR3 protein. Among 1.5 million to 2 million distinct CDR3 sequences, about 30% were seen once, and the ten largest hold about 0.3%. Source material: cord blood. Receptors originate from a newborn girl in good health.

This clonotype was seen ten or more times. V usage is TRBV5-1 and J usage is TRBJ2-7; the D gene is possibly TRBD1 (5 bases). Trimming pared 0 bases from V and 2 bases from J, leaving 15 bases between. Germline loops: CDR1 SGHRS, CDR2 YFSETQ. This CDR3 has 16 residues. The CDR3 coding sequence is TGCGCCAGCAGCTTGGTTTTGTGGGGCGTCGCCTACGAGCAGTACTTC. Translating it yields CASSLVLWGVAYEQYF.

The table lists this clonotype with a few counts. This chain joins TRBV28 and TRBJ2-7, with D possibly called TRBD1 or TRBD2 (5 bases each). Germline CDR1 is MDHEN and CDR2 is SYDVKM. Deletions cut 5 bases from V and 1 base from J, with 21 bases between. The CDR3 contains 17 residues. CDR3 DNA sequence: TGTGCCAGCAGTCCGATAATCGGGACGGTTCCTTCCTACGAGCAGTACTTC. Translation: CASSPIIGTVPSYEQYF.

The CDR3, as DNA: TGCAGCGTCGCCTCCTCGAGGGGATTTTACGAGCAGTACTTC. Amino acid sequence: CSVASSRGFYEQYF. V is TRBV29-1 and J is TRBJ2-7, with D perhaps matching TRBD1 or TRBD2 (5 bases each). From germline, CDR1 is SQVTM and CDR2 ANQGSEA. V lost 6 bases and J lost 4, with 19 bases in between. This CDR3 is built from 14 residues.

The table lists this clonotype with a few counts. The V call is TRBV2, the J call TRBJ2-7; 11 bases are shared with TRBD2. Germline CDR1 reads SNHLY; CDR2 reads FYNNEI. J lost 2 bases, V lost 4 bases, and 7 bases had no gene match. The CDR3 spans 16 residues. This chain's CDR3 is CASSAATSGTTYEQYF. The CDR3, as DNA: TGTGCCAGCAGTGCGGCGACTAGCGGGACAACCTACGAGCAGTACTTC.

There are a few counts of this clonotype. The chain joins TRBV10-3 to TRBJ2-1, with D uncertain. CDR3 length equals 13 residues. Trimming pared 6 bases from V and 0 bases from J, leaving 6 bases between. CDR1 is ENHRY and CDR2 is SYGVKD in the germline V gene. CDR3 bases: TGTGCCATCAGATCTAGCTCCTACAATGAGCAGTTCTTC. Its protein is CAIRSSSYNEQFF.

The V call is TRBV7-2, the J call TRBJ2-1; D may be TRBD2 (5 bases). The J call may be faulty, since TRBJ2-7 better matches the DNA end. This CDR3 has 14 amino acids. Germline CDR1 is SGHTA and CDR2 is FQGNSA. The CDR3 region is CASSLYGVHNEQYF. DNA for the CDR3: TGTGCCAGCAGCTTATACGGGGTCCACAATGAGCAGTACTTC.

This clonotype was observed a handful of times. The chain uses TRBV2 and TRBJ1-2; D possibly corresponds to TRBD1 (6 bases). CDR1 and CDR2 (germline): SNHLY, FYNNEI. V was trimmed by 2 bases and J by 0 bases, leaving 10 bases between them. The CDR3 length is 15 residues. The CDR3 DNA follows: TGTGCCAGCAGTGAAAGGGGGGGAACTAACTATGGCTACACCTTC. Protein product: CASSERGGTNYGYTF. The full variable domain, its missing parts supplied by reference TRBV2 and TRBJ1-2, is EPEVTQTPSHQVTQMGQEVILRCVPISNHLYFYWYRQILGQKVEFLVSFYNNEISEKSEIFDDQFSVERPDGSNFTLKIRSTKLEDSAMYFCASSERGGTNYGYTFGSGTRLTVV.

The chain joins TRBV6-1 to TRBJ2-1, with 7 bases fitting TRBD2. The CDR3 consists of 18 residues. Losses at the gene ends were 5 bases for V and 3 bases for J; bases not matched to a gene: 16. Looked up from germline, CDR1 is MNHNS and CDR2 is SASEGT. CDR3 bases: TGTGCCAGCAGTAAAATGGCGGGGGATTCGAGCTTCTACAATGAGCAGTTCTTC. Protein product: CASSKMAGDSSFYNEQFF.

This clonotype was seen ten or more times. The J gene is TRBJ2-7, the V gene TRBV4-2, with 9 bases identical to TRBD2. The CDR3 runs to 17 residues. V trimming: 2 bases; J trimming: 5 bases; junction bases outside the gene matches: 13. Germline CDR1 reads LGHNA; CDR2 reads YNFKEQ. The CDR3, as DNA: TGTGCCAGCAGCCAAATCGGCGGGGGGGGCGTTGAACACGAGCAGTACTTC. It is translated as CASSQIGGGGVEHEQYF.

The chain is built from TRBV5-1 and TRBJ2-7, with 8 bases matching TRBD2. The J call may be in error: the DNA end matches TRBJ2-5 better. CDR3 length equals 16 residues. Germline lookup yields CDR1 SGHRS and CDR2 YFSETQ. This chain's CDR3 is CASSLGSGSAWETQYF. The DNA of the CDR3 is TGCGCCAGCAGCTTAGGGAGCGGGAGTGCGTGGGAGACCCAGTACTTC.

This clonotype was counted at least ten times. This chain joins TRBV20-1 and TRBJ1-2, with a weak D call TRBD1 (6 bases). CDR1 is DFQATT, CDR2 SNEGSKA, per germline (reference sequence). V lost 2 bases to trimming and J lost 2 bases, with 9 bases between them. The CDR3 totals 13 residues. The CDR3 nucleotides read TGCAGTGCTAGACCGACAGGAAACTATGGCTACACCTTC. This translates into CSARPTGNYGYTF.

The table lists this clonotype with a few counts. Sequence at one end of the junction differs from germline and may be a read error. The V gene is TRBV27, the J gene TRBJ2-3; unclear D gene. The CDR3 is 14 residues long. The germline V gene encodes CDR1 MNHEY and CDR2 SMNVEV (reference sequence). The DNA of the CDR3 is TGTGCCAGAAGTTTATCGGTAAACACAGATACGCAGTATTTT. This sequence encodes CARSLSVNTDTQYF.

This clonotype came up a few times. The chain uses TRBV4-2 and TRBJ2-7; 10 bases are a match to TRBD2. CDR1 and CDR2 (germline): LGHNA, YNFKEQ. This CDR3 comprises 15 residues. Trimming cost V 4 bases and J 2 bases; bases outside gene matches: 5. Here the CDR3 DNA reads TGTGCCAGCAGCCCAGGGACTAGCGTAACCTACGAGCAGTACTTC. Protein product: CASSPGTSVTYEQYF.

This chain joins TRBV4-2 and TRBJ2-7, with TRBD2 matching 7 bases. There are 17 residues in the CDR3. Per the germline V gene, CDR1 is LGHNA and CDR2 is YNFKEQ. J lost 1 base, V lost 4 bases, and 13 bases had no gene match. The CDR3 DNA reads as TGTGCCAGCAGCCCTCATGCCCGGGCGGGAGAATCCTACGAGCAGTACTTC. Translated, it gives CASSPHARAGESYEQYF.

The chain recombines TRBV12-3 or TRBV12-4 with TRBJ1-1; TRBD1 might be the D (6 bases). This CDR3 is built from 15 residues. Trimming shortened V by 2 bases and J by 1 base, and 11 bases separated the two germline ends. CDR3 in amino acids: CASSLLGHKNTEAFF. As DNA, the CDR3 is TGTGCCAGCAGTTTACTGGGACACAAGAACACTGAAGCTTTCTTT.

In its sample, this clonotype was seen a few times. The rearrangement links TRBV28 to TRBJ2-7, with D unresolved. Deletions cut 4 bases from V and 2 bases from J, with 15 bases between. Looked up from germline, CDR1 is MDHEN and CDR2 is SYDVKM. The CDR3 is 15 amino acids. The CDR3 DNA reads TGTGCCAGCAGTTCTCAAGGACCTGGCCCCTACGAGCAGTACTTC. Its protein is CASSSQGPGPYEQYF.

This clonotype turned up a few times. The chain joins TRBV9 to TRBJ2-1, with unresolved D. The germline CDR1 and CDR2 sequences are SGDLS and YYNGEE. With 2 bases removed from V and 3 bases from J, the gap between germline ends came to 9 bases. This CDR3 contains 14 residues. The CDR3: CASSVRTGYNEQFF. The CDR3 bases are TGTGCCAGCAGCGTCCGGACGGGCTACAATGAGCAGTTCTTC.

This chain joins TRBV9 and TRBJ2-3; TRBD1 might be the D (5 bases). V was pared by 0 bases and J by 3 bases, with 14 bases between. The length of the CDR3 is 16 residues. The germline V gene encodes CDR1 SGDLS and CDR2 YYNGEE. The CDR3 protein is CASSVGLGLGTDTQYF. The CDR3 bases are TGTGCCAGCAGCGTAGGTCTGGGGCTGGGTACAGATACGCAGTATTTT.

This clonotype was seen ten or more times. The rearrangement uses TRBV29-1 and TRBJ2-7; 10 positions agree with TRBD2. The V segment lost 5 bases and the J segment 0 bases; nucleotides outside the gene matches: 4. CDR3 length equals 14 residues. Germline CDR1 and CDR2: SQVTM and ANQGSEA. CDR3 residues: CSVWKRGGSYEQYF. CDR3 nucleotides: TGCAGCGTTTGGAAGCGGGGGGGCTCCTACGAGCAGTACTTC.

This clonotype was observed a handful of times. The chain joins TRBV27 to TRBJ1-5; TRBD1 aligns across 7 bases. From germline, CDR1 is MNHEY and CDR2 SMNVEV (reference sequence). The CDR3 has 15 amino acids. V trimming: 8 bases; J trimming: 4 bases; junction bases outside the gene matches: 11. In nucleotides, the CDR3 is TGTGCCAGCCACCGGACAGGTACCTTGAATCAGCCCCAGCATTTT. Its protein product is CASHRTGTLNQPQHF.